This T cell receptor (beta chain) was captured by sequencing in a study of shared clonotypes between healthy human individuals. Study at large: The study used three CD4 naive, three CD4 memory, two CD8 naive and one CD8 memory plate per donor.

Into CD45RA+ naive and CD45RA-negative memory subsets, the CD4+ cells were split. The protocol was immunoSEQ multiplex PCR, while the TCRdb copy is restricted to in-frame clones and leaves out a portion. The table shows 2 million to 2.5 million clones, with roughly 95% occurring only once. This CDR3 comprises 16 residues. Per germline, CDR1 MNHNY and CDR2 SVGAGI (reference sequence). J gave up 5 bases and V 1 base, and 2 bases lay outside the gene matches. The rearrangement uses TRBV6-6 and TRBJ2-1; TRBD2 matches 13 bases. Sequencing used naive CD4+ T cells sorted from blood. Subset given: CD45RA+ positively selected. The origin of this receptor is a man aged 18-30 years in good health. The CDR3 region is CASSYFGLAGDNEQFF. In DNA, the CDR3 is TGTGCCAGCAGTTACTTCGGACTAGCGGGGGACAATGAGCAGTTCTTC.